This T cell receptor (beta chain) came from a study of T cells in women clearing cervical HPV infection. TCRdb's copy holds only in-frame clones and misses some; the assay was immunoSEQ multiplex PCR. The table for this sample gives more than 20,000 clones. A word on this clone: The read terminates 3 residues before the CDR3 end, so the remaining end is supplied by the germline J gene.

The CDR3 loop spans 12 amino acids. Trimming cost V 5 bases and J 0 bases, with 5 bases left between them. The germline CDR1 and CDR2 sequences are SNHLY and FYNNEI. Sequenced input: blood buffy coat. The chain employs TRBV2 and TRBJ2-7; no reliable D call. The origin of this receptor is a woman between 18 and 70 years old with a cervical HPV16 infection that either progressed to CIN3+ or cleared (not recorded which). CDR3 DNA (partial): TGTGCCAGCAGTTATAACTCCTACGAG. Protein product: CASSYNSYE. The whole CDR3 sequence is CASSYNSYEQYF.